Described below is a single TCR beta chain sequence and its context. This clonotype was observed at least ten times. Its antigen is still unknown. No much larger clone exists at a distance of one base, and base qualities are not known. The source of the sample is a study of prognosis after radiotherapy for stage I lung cancer (dated by TCRdb to the early 2020s). Study-level background: Between early 2018 and early 2019, nineteen patients with stage I NSCLC were enrolled in Nanjing, China. About 5 patients had oligometastatic NSCLC after their primary tumor was surgically resected, and under 15 patients had newly diagnosed primary stage I lung tumors. All patients were regarded as medically inoperable, because of comorbidities in roughly twelve patients and refusal of surgery in more than 5 patients. The cohort comprised 13 men and more than 5 women with a median age of 74.5 years, ranging from roughly 53 to 85 years. On tumor histology, roughly 11 patients had adenocarcinoma and several had squamous cell carcinoma. Image-guided IMRT or VMAT was used to deliver SBRT in 3 to 5 fractions at a biologically effective dose of at least 100 Gy. In every patient, SBRT was given without any concurrent therapy. After SBRT, distant metastases developed in about 20% of the 19 patients at a median of 7 months, while the remaining 15 patients had no significant progression. Peripheral blood TCR beta repertoires were profiled in stage I NSCLC patients before and after stereotactic body radiotherapy, and the study then linked these repertoires to distant failure. For each of the 20 or so patients, one blood sample was taken before SBRT and one after, so the study sequenced some 40 samples in total.

On the study overall, not on this receptor specifically: Limitations of the study included a small cohort and short follow-up, and the study findings need independent validation. Whether the expanded TCR clones were tumor-specific was not determined. Differences in TRBV and TRBJ usage frequencies by metastasis status were reportedly observed in two V genes at baseline and in nine V and two J genes after SBRT. No adjustment for multiple comparisons was applied to any of the reported P values. After SBRT, the number of unique TCR clones decreased (median approximately 10,000 before versus several thousand after; Wilcoxon paired P=0.011). Post-SBRT Shannon entropy and its change from baseline were lower in patients who developed distant metastases; baseline Shannon entropy was not associated with metastases.

Two rounds of multiplex PCR were used to amplify the TCR beta CDR3 region from genomic DNA. In the first round of PCR, primers specific to each TRBV and TRBJ gene were used, and the primer sequences are filed in Chinese patent CN105087789A. Universal primers were used in the second round of PCR. The Roche High Pure PCR Template Preparation Kit was used to extract genomic DNA from the frozen PBMCs. An Illumina HiSeq 3000 was used to sequence the libraries paired-end with 151 bp reads. The study's processing was this. Raw reads lacking the multiplex PCR primer sequences were removed with CutAdapt. Using PEAR, the high-quality paired reads were merged into contigs. By alignment to reference sequences, MiXCR assigned TRB V, D and J gene segments to each contig. CDR3 sequences were clustered by base quality and sequence similarity to remove sequencing errors. Diversity was calculated as Shannon entropy divided by the natural log of the number of productive TCR sequences. Clonality was computed as one minus the ratio of Shannon entropy to the natural log of the number of unique clonotypes. The Youden index of ROC curves was used to select progression-free survival cut-offs for repertoire metrics, and analyses were performed in R 3.5.3. The public reads were quality trimmed at Q25 with fastp and then assembled into clones with MiXCR by TCRdb, keeping productive beta chains. For every CDR3 protein sequence, its rows merge into one entry that carries the most common genes and DNA. The V and J calls follow TCRdb's processing rather than the paper's. The sample includes around 26,000 distinct CDR3 sequences, with 25% to 35% observed a single time. The top ten clones comprise about a third of the sample.

From the cysteine up to the phenylalanine, the CDR3 has a length of 15 residues. Only the CDR3 DNA stays, 45 bases, in frame from base 1. Taken from the germline V gene, the CDR1 and CDR2 loops are MNHNS and SASEGT. V ends up 6 bases short and J 5 bases short, with an unmatched junction base count of 10. All patients had node-negative disease on CT and PET/CT, and none had a history of other malignancies or prior chemotherapy or radiotherapy. At each of the two time points, roughly 6 milliliters of peripheral venous blood were collected into EDTA tubes. PBMCs were isolated by Ficoll-Paque Plus density-gradient centrifugation. Right after collection, samples were placed at -80 degrees C and kept there until analysis.

In this chain, TRBV6-1 is recombined with TRBJ2-5; 9 bases in the junction line up with TRBD1. This TCR derives from a donor aged 50 or older with non-small cell lung cancer. This sample comprised PBMCs, obtained before or after stereotactic body radiation therapy (not recorded which). The DNA sequence reads TGTGCCAGCAGACTCCGGACAGGGGTGGGCGAGACCCAGTACTTC. This translates into CASRLRTGVGETQYF.